These 2 T cell receptor beta chains originate from one sample sequenced in a study of shared clonotypes between healthy human individuals. Clones were read by immunoSEQ multiplex PCR, and TCRdb kept only the in-frame ones, dropping some. The sample lists some 900,000 clones; around 80% were seen once. Material: memory CD4+ T cells sorted from blood. Subset here: CD45RA-negative fraction. Receptor source: a young man in good health.

The chain recombines TRBV30 with TRBJ2-2; D might be TRBD1 or TRBD2, each matching 5 bases. From germline, CDR1 is GTSNPN and CDR2 SVGIG (reference sequence). This CDR3 is 15 amino acids long. Between the trimmed V and J ends, which lost 4 bases and 2 bases, there was a span of 14 bases. The CDR3 nucleotides are TGTGCCTGGAAATGGGGGATCAGTAACACCGGGGAGCTGTTTTTT. It codes for CAWKWGISNTGELFF.

The rearrangement links TRBV5-6 to TRBJ2-2, with D perhaps given as TRBD1 or TRBD2 (5 bases each). CDR3 length: 10 residues. Germline CDR1 and CDR2: SGHDT and YYEEEE. V was trimmed by 7 bases and J by 7 bases, leaving 5 bases between them. The CDR3 loop is CASGGGELFF. The CDR3 region has the DNA TGTGCCAGCGGGGGCGGGGAGCTGTTTTTT.